This T cell receptor (beta chain) originates from a study of cytomegalovirus exposure and HLA in healthy donors. General study findings and limits: A later analysis by the authors found several of the most significant clusters apparently linked to common viral pathogens. Researchers reported in a later analysis that a missense DCLRE1C variant was tied to TCR beta V- and J-gene trimming. In a later analysis, across HLA loci, associated TCR counts were highest for DRB1, lowest for HLA-C. TCR sequences were mostly rare, though some public TCRs occurred in many donors.

CDR1 is SGHNT, CDR2 YENEEA, per germline. The V and J ends lost 5 bases and 5 bases, in that order; junction bases with no gene match: 16. This CDR3 spans 19 amino acids. Concerning this clone itself: Antigen unknown.

60 Vbeta and 13 Jbeta primers were used in PCR. Profiled with immunoSEQ multiplex PCR; TCRdb holds only in-frame clones, not every one. This sample carries 140,000 or so clones, 76% of them seen once, and the ten largest clones take about 1.7%. The receptor's source is a man aged 35-49 years in good health and CMV-seronegative. This chain links TRBV11-3 with TRBJ2-3; 13 nucleotides align to TRBD2. The sample taken for sequencing was PBMCs. The CDR3 DNA sequence: TGTGCCAGCAGCGGCTGGGGCTCCAGACTAGCGGGGGGCCAAGATACGCAGTATTTT. Its translation is CASSGWGSRLAGGQDTQYF.